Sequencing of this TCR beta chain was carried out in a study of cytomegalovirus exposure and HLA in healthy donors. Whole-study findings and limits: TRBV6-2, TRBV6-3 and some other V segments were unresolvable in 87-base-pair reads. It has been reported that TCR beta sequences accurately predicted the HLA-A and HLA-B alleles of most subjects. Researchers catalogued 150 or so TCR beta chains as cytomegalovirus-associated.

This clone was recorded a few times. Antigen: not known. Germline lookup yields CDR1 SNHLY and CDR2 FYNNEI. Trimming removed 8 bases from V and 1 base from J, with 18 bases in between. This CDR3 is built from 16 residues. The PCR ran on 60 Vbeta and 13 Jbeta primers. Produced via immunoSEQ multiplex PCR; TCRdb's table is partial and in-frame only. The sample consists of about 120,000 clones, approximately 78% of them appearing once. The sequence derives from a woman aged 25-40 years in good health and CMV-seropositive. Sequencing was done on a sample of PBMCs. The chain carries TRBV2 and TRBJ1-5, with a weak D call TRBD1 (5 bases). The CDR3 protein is CASSSGRAGSNQPQHF. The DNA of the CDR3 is TGTGCCAGCTCCTCGGGGCGGGCGGGAAGCAATCAGCCCCAGCATTTT.